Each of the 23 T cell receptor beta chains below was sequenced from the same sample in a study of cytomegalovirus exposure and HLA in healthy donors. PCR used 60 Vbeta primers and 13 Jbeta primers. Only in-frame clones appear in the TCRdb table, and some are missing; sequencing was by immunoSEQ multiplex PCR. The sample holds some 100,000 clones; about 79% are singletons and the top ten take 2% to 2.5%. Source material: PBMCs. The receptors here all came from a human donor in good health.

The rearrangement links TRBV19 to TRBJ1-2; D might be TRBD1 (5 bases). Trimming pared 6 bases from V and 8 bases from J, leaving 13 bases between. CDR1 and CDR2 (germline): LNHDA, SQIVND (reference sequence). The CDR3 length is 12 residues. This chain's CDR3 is CASSYGGGGYTF. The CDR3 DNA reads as TGTGCCAGTAGCTACGGGGGTGGAGGCTACACCTTC.

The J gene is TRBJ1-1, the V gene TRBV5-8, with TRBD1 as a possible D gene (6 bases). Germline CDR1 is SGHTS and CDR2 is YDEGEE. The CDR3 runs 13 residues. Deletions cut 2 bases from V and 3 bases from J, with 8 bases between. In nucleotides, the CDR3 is TGTGCCAGCAGCTTAACAGGGCACACTGAAGCTTTCTTT. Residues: CASSLTGHTEAFF.

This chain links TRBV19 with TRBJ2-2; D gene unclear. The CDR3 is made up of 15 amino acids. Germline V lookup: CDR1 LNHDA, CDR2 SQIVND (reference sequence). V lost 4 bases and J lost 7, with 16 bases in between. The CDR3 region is CASSTRAQSGGELFF. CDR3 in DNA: TGTGCCAGTAGTACCCGAGCACAGTCAGGCGGGGAGCTGTTTTTT.

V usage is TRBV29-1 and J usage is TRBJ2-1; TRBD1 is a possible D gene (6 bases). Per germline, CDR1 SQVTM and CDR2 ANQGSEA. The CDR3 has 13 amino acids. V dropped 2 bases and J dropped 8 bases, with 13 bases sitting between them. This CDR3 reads CSVEMQGRDEQFF. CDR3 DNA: TGCAGCGTTGAAATGCAGGGGCGGGATGAGCAGTTCTTC.

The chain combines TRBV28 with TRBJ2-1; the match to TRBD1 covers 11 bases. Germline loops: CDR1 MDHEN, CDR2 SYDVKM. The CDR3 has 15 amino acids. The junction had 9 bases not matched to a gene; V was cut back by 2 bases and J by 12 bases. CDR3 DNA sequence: TGTGCCAGCAGTTTACCAGGACAGGGGGCTATTTGGCAGTTCTTC. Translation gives CASSLPGQGAIWQFF.

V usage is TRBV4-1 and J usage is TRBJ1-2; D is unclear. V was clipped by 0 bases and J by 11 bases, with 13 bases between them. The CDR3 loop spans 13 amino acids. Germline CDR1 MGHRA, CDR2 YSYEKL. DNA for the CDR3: TGCGCCAGCAGCCAAGAACCCGGGGAGGAGTACACCTTC. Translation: CASSQEPGEEYTF.

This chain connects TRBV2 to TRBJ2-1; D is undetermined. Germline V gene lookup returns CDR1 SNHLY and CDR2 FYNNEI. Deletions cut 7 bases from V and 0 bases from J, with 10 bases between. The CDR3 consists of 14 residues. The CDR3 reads CASTARLSYNEQFF. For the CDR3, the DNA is TGTGCCAGCACCGCGAGACTCTCCTACAATGAGCAGTTCTTC.

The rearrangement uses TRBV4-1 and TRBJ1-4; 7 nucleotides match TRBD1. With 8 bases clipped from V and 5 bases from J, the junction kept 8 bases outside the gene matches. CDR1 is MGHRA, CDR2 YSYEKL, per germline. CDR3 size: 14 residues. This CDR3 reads CASRTGTANEKLFF. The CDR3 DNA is TGCGCCAGCCGAACCGGGACAGCAAATGAAAAACTGTTTTTT.

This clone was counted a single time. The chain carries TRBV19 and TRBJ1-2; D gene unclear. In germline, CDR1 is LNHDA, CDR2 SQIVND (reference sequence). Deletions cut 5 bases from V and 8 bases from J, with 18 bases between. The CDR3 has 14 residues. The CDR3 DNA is TGTGCCAGTAGTCTCCTCCTAGTTCCTTTCGGCTACACCTTC. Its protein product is CASSLLLVPFGYTF. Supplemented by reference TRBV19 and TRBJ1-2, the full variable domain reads DGGITQSPKYLFRKEGQNVTLSCEQNLNHDAMYWYRQDPGQGLRLIYYSQIVNDFQKGDIAEGYSVSREKKESFPLTVTSAQKNPTAFYLCASSLLLVPFGYTFGSGTRLTVV.

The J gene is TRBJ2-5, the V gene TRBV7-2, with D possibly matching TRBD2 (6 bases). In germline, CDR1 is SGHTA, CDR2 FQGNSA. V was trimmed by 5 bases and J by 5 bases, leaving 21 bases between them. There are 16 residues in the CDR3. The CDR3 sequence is CASSPGDLALGETQYF. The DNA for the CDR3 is TGTGCCAGCAGCCCGGGGGACCTAGCCCTGGGGGAGACCCAGTACTTC.

The CDR3 DNA sequence: TGTGCCAGCAGTTCCCCGGAGGGGGCCTGGCTCTATGGCTACACCTTC. Translation: CASSSPEGAWLYGYTF. The chain carries TRBV28 and TRBJ1-2, with 7 bases that match TRBD1. The V gene's germline CDR1 is MDHEN and CDR2 SYDVKM. The CDR3 is made up of 16 amino acids. J lost 4 bases, V lost 4 bases, and 12 bases had no gene match.

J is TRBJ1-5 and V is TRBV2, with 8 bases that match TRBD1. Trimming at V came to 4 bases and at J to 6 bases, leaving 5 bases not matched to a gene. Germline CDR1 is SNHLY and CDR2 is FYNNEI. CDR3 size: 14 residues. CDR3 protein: CASSGSRGRQPQHF. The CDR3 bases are TGTGCCAGCAGTGGAAGCAGGGGGCGTCAGCCCCAGCATTTT.

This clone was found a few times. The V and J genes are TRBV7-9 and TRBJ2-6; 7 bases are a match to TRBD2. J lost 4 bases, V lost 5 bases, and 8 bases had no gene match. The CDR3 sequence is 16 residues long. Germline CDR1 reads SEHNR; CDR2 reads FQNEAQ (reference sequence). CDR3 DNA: TGTGCCAGCAGCGCGGGGAGGGCCAGAGGGGCCAACGTCCTGACTTTC. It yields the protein CASSAGRARGANVLTF.

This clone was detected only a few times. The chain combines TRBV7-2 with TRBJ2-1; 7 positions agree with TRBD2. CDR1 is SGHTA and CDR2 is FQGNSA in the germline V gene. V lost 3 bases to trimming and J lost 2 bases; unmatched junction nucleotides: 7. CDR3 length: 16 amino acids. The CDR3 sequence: CASSFTGAGAYNEQFF. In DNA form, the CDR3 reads TGTGCCAGCAGCTTCACCGGGGCGGGGGCCTACAATGAGCAGTTCTTC.

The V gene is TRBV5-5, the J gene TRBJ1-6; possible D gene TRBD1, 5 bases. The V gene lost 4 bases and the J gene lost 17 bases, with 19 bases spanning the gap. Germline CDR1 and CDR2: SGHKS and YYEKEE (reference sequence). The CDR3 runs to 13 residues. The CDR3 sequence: CASSTTQGLSFHF. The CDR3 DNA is TGTGCCAGCAGCACTACCCAGGGACTCTCCTTCCACTTT.

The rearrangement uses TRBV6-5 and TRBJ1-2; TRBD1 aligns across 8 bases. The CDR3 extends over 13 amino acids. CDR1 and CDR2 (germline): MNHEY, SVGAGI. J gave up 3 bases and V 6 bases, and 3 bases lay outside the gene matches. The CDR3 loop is CASRRQGHYGYTF. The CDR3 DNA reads TGTGCCAGCAGGAGACAGGGGCACTATGGCTACACCTTC.

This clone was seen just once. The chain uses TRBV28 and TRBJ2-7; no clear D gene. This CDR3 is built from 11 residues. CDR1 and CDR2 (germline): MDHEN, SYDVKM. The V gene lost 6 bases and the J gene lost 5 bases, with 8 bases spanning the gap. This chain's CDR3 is CASRLRDEQYF. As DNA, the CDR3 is TGTGCCAGCAGGCTTAGAGACGAGCAGTACTTC. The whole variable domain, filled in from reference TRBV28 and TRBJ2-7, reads DVKVTQSSRYLVKRTGEKVFLECVQDMDHENMFWYRQDPGLGLRLIYFSYDVKMKEKGDIPEGYSVSREKKERFSLILESASTNQTSMYLCASRLRDEQYFGPGTRLTVT.

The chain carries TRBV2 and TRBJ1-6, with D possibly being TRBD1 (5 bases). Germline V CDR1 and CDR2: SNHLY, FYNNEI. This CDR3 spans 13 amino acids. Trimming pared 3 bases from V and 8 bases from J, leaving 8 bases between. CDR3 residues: CASSEEGDSPLHF. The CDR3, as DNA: TGTGCCAGCAGTGAGGAAGGGGATTCACCCCTCCACTTT.

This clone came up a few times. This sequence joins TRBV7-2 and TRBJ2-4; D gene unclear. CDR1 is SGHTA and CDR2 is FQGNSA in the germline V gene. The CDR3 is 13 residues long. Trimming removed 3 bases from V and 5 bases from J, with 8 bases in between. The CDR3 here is CASSFGAENIQYF. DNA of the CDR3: TGTGCCAGCAGCTTCGGCGCGGAAAACATTCAGTACTTC.

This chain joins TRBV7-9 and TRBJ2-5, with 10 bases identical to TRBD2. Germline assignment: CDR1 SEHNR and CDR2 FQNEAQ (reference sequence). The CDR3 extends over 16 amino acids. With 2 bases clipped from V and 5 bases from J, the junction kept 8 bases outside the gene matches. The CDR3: CASSLTSGIGLETQYF. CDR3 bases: TGTGCCAGCAGCTTAACTAGCGGGATAGGGTTGGAGACCCAGTACTTC. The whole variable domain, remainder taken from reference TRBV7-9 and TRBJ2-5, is DTGVSQNPRHKITKRGQNVTFRCDPISEHNRLYWYRQTLGQGPEFLTYFQNEAQLEKSRLLSDRFSAERPKGSFSTLEIQRTEQGDSAMYLCASSLTSGIGLETQYFGPGTRLLVL.

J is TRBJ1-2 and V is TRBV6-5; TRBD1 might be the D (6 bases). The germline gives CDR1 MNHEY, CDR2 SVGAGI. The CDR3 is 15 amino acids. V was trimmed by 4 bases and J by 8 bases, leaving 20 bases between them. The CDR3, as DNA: TGTGCCAGCAGTTCCGAGGGCGGGGGCGTTAACGGCTACACCTTC. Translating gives CASSSEGGGVNGYTF.

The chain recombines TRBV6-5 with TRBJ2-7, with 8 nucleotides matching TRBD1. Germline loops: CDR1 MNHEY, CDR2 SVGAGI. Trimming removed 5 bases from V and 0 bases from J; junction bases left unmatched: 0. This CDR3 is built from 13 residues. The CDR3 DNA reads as TGTGCCAGCAGTGGACAGGGCTCCTACGAGCAGTACTTC. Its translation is CASSGQGSYEQYF.

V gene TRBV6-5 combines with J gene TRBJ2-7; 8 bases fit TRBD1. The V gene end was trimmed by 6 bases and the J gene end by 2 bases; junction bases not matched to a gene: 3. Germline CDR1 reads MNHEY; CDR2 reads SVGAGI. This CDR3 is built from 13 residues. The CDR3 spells CASRWTGPYEQYF. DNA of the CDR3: TGTGCCAGCAGGTGGACAGGGCCCTACGAGCAGTACTTC.